This TCR beta chain stems from a study of response to subunit inactivated influenza vaccine. Study-wide results and limits: Every seasonal influenza vaccination brings in few new T cells, the authors suggested.

This clonotype was observed a few times. Its antigen is as yet unknown. The germline gives CDR1 SGHTA, CDR2 FQGNSA. Trimming shortened V by 5 bases and J by 2 bases, and 10 bases separated the two germline ends. There are 14 residues in the CDR3. TCRdb re-called the RT-PCR reads through MiXCR, storing one row per CDR3 protein. Among over 750,000 distinct CDR3 sequences, approximately 21% were seen once, and the ten largest hold about 9.4%. This clonotype was sampled from a man over 45 who received an inactivated influenza vaccine. This sample comprised PBMCs from blood, obtained 5 to 6 days after vaccination. The V gene is TRBV7-2, the J gene TRBJ1-3; tentatively, D is TRBD1 (5 bases). CDR3 sequence: CASSPRVAGNTIYF. CDR3 nucleotide sequence: TGTGCCAGCAGCCCCAGGGTCGCTGGAAACACCATATATTTT.